The 22 T cell receptor beta chains listed next were all sequenced from one sample in a study of blood T cell repertoires in COVID-19. Assay used: immunoSEQ multiplex PCR; TCRdb lists only in-frame clones, some missing. The sample has approximately 110,000 clones, 70% to 90% seen once; the top ten hold 3% to 3.5%. The specimen sequenced was peripheral blood. The receptors come from a man between 40 and 49 years old with acute or convalescent COVID-19.

The chain joins TRBV2 to TRBJ1-3; the D is unclear. V lost 8 bases and J lost 1, with 12 bases in between. The CDR3 is 14 residues long. Germline CDR1 SNHLY, CDR2 FYNNEI. The CDR3 DNA reads as TGTGCCAGCGGGGTGCCGGGGTCTGGAAACACCATATATTTT. Translating it yields CASGVPGSGNTIYF.

V gene TRBV19 combines with J gene TRBJ2-1, with 7 positions matching TRBD2. V shed 9 bases and J 0 bases; nucleotides not matched to a gene: 11. This CDR3 has 16 residues. Germline V gene data show CDR1 as LNHDA and CDR2 as SQIVND (reference sequence). The CDR3 protein is CASKSGVGSSYNEQFF. In DNA form, the CDR3 reads TGTGCCAGCAAAAGCGGGGTCGGAAGCTCCTACAATGAGCAGTTCTTC.

The V gene is TRBV2, the J gene TRBJ2-7, with D possibly being TRBD2 (5 bases). This CDR3 spans 15 amino acids. The V gene's germline CDR1 is SNHLY and CDR2 FYNNEI. With 2 bases removed from V and 5 bases from J, the gap between germline ends came to 16 bases. Written as DNA, the CDR3 is TGTGCCAGCAGTGAATCTCTTGTAGGGAGCAACGAGCAGTACTTC. As protein: CASSESLVGSNEQYF.

The gene calls are TRBV15 and TRBJ2-6; a weak D match, TRBD2 (5 bases). The CDR3 extends over 18 amino acids. CDR1 is LNHNV and CDR2 is YYDKDF in the germline V gene (reference sequence). V was shortened by 1 base and J by 1 base, with 14 bases between the two germline ends. Written as DNA, the CDR3 is TGTGCCACCAGCAGAGTGCGGGCTAGGAGTTCTGGGGCCAACGTCCTGACTTTC. It encodes CATSRVRARSSGANVLTF. The whole variable domain, filled in from reference TRBV15 and TRBJ2-6, reads DAMVIQNPRYQVTQFGKPVTLSCSQTLNHNVMYWYQQKSSQAPKLLFHYYDKDFNNEADTPDNFQSRRPNTSFCFLDIRSPGLGDTAMYLCATSRVRARSSGANVLTFGAGSRLTVL.

The chain has TRBV9 and TRBJ2-1, with 14 bases that match TRBD2. There are 20 residues in the CDR3. Germline CDR1 SGDLS, CDR2 YYNGEE. V was clipped by 4 bases and J by 0 bases; unmatched bases: 12. The CDR3 here is CASSPRTSGGPLLSYNEQFF. The CDR3 DNA reads as TGTGCCAGCAGCCCGCGGACTAGCGGGGGGCCTTTACTCTCCTACAATGAGCAGTTCTTC. The complete variable domain, with remaining parts taken from reference TRBV9 and TRBJ2-1, reads DSGVTQTPKHLITATGQRVTLRCSPRSGDLSVYWYQQSLDQGLQFLIQYYNGEERAKGNILERFSAQQFPDLHSELNLSSLELGDSALYFCASSPRTSGGPLLSYNEQFFGPGTRLTVL.

V is TRBV27 and J is TRBJ1-5; D is unclear. V dropped 5 bases and J dropped 0 bases, with 11 bases sitting between them. CDR1 and CDR2 (germline): MNHEY, SMNVEV (reference sequence). The CDR3 is 15 amino acids. CDR3 region: CASSKAGTSNQPQHF. The CDR3 nucleotides are TGTGCCAGCAGTAAGGCAGGTACTAGCAATCAGCCCCAGCATTTT.

V gene TRBV24-1 combines with J gene TRBJ1-2; 10 bases line up with TRBD1. The CDR3 sequence is 15 residues long. Per germline, CDR1 KGHDR and CDR2 SFDVKD. Unmatched junction bases numbered 9, after V lost 4 bases and J lost 8 bases. This CDR3 is CATSDGTGDSLGYTF. Written as DNA, the CDR3 is TGTGCCACCAGTGACGGGACAGGGGATTCCTTAGGCTACACCTTC.

The chain couples TRBV6-5 to TRBJ2-3; weak D call: TRBD1 (6 bases). Deletions cut 6 bases from V and 0 bases from J, with 10 bases between. The length of the CDR3 is 14 residues. CDR1 and CDR2 from the germline V gene are MNHEY and SVGAGI. Here the CDR3 reads CASRDSSSTDTQYF. CDR3 sequence (DNA): TGTGCCAGCAGGGACAGCTCTAGCACAGATACGCAGTATTTT.

This sequence joins TRBV19 and TRBJ2-1, with TRBD1 identical over 9 bases. Germline CDR1 is LNHDA and CDR2 is SQIVND (reference sequence). This CDR3 is built from 18 residues. V shed 6 bases and J 6 bases; nucleotides not matched to a gene: 18. The CDR3 is CASSPYARDRDIVNEQFF. In DNA form, the CDR3 reads TGTGCCAGTAGCCCGTACGCCCGGGACAGGGATATAGTCAATGAGCAGTTCTTC.

The V call is TRBV25-1, the J call TRBJ2-7; D is ambiguous. V was shortened by 0 bases and J by 3 bases, with 9 bases between the two germline ends. Germline loops: CDR1 MGHDK, CDR2 SYGVNS. CDR3 length equals 14 residues. The CDR3 loop reads CASSEYMADYEQYF. The CDR3 DNA is TGTGCCAGCAGTGAATACATGGCAGACTACGAGCAGTACTTC.

The gene calls are TRBV23-1 and TRBJ1-1; TRBD1 agrees at 7 bases. TRBV23-1 is assigned to the ORF class and has an uncertain function. The CDR3 has 14 amino acids. V gave up 4 bases and J gave up 2 bases; unmatched junction bases: 4. DNA of the CDR3: TGCGCCAGCAGTCCCAGGGGGGTCAACACTGAAGCTTTCTTT. Its protein is CASSPRGVNTEAFF.

The chain links TRBV14 to TRBJ1-4; TRBD1 aligns across 8 bases. The germline gives CDR1 SGHDN, CDR2 FVKESK. The CDR3 runs 14 residues. J gave up 10 bases and V 4 bases, and 8 bases lay outside the gene matches. The CDR3 loop reads CASSPGTGPRKLFF. The CDR3 DNA reads as TGTGCCAGCAGCCCCGGGACAGGCCCTCGAAAACTGTTTTTT.

The chain carries TRBV4-3 and TRBJ1-1; D is undetermined. Deletions cut 4 bases from V and 4 bases from J, with 13 bases between. Germline values: CDR1 LGHNA, CDR2 YSLEER. The CDR3 runs to 14 residues. CDR3 in amino acids: CASSPSQTPTEAFF. The CDR3 nucleotides read TGCGCCAGCAGCCCCAGTCAGACTCCCACTGAAGCTTTCTTT.

The chain couples TRBV24-1 to TRBJ2-3; the D is unclear. CDR3 length: 14 amino acids. Deletions cut 0 bases from V and 2 bases from J, with 5 bases between. CDR1 and CDR2 from the germline V gene are KGHDR and SFDVKD. The CDR3 spells CATSDLTDTDTQYF. The CDR3 bases are TGTGCCACCAGTGATTTGACAGACACAGATACGCAGTATTTT.

The chain carries TRBV30 and TRBJ1-6; D remains unclear. Germline lookup yields CDR1 GTSNPN and CDR2 SVGIG (reference sequence). The CDR3 extends over 12 amino acids. V was shortened by 2 bases and J by 8 bases, with 7 bases between the two germline ends. The CDR3 here is CAWSQIYSPLHF. The CDR3 DNA reads TGTGCCTGGAGTCAGATATATTCACCCCTCCACTTT.

This sequence joins TRBV6-5 and TRBJ2-1; a possible D gene is TRBD1 (6 bases). V lost 5 bases and J lost 6, with 17 bases in between. Looked up from germline, CDR1 is MNHEY and CDR2 is SVGAGI. The CDR3 has 15 amino acids. As DNA, the CDR3 is TGTGCCAGCAGTAGACAGGTGGCGGTTCTCAATGAGCAGTTCTTC. It yields the protein CASSRQVAVLNEQFF.

J is TRBJ1-4 and V is TRBV10-1; the D is unclear. Between the trimmed V and J ends, which lost 3 bases and 7 bases, there was a span of 3 bases. The CDR3 runs 11 residues. Germline assignment: CDR1 WNHNN and CDR2 SYGVQD (reference sequence). The CDR3 here is CASSDREKLFF. CDR3 DNA: TGCGCCAGCAGTGACCGTGAAAAACTGTTTTTT.

Regarding this clone: The same CDR3 arises from other DNA sequences in this sample as well. The chain combines TRBV20-1 with TRBJ1-2; D is possibly TRBD1 (5 bases). The CDR3 has 13 amino acids. Trimming removed 3 bases from V and 0 bases from J, with 8 bases in between. From germline, CDR1 is DFQATT and CDR2 SNEGSKA (reference sequence). CDR3 in DNA: TGCAGTGCTAGTGGGGGAGCTAACTATGGCTACACCTTC. Amino acid sequence: CSASGGANYGYTF.

The count of this clone is one. V is TRBV10-3 and J is TRBJ1-5, with a weak D call TRBD1 (5 bases). Trimming left V 3 bases short and J 0 bases short, with 12 bases between. CDR3 length: 16 amino acids. Germline V gene sequence: CDR1 ENHRY, CDR2 SYGVKD. The CDR3 nucleotides are TGTGCCATCAGTGAAAGGGAGGGGATTAGCAATCAGCCCCAGCATTTT. Translating it yields CAISEREGISNQPQHF.

This chain uses TRBV27 with TRBJ1-1; 10 bases are shared with TRBD1. CDR3 length: 14 amino acids. V was pared by 6 bases and J by 4 bases, with 5 bases of the junction left unmatched. Per germline, CDR1 MNHEY and CDR2 SMNVEV (reference sequence). CDR3 protein: CASSRQGAVTEAFF. CDR3 DNA: TGTGCCAGCAGCCGACAGGGGGCTGTCACTGAAGCTTTCTTT.

The chain employs TRBV19 and TRBJ2-6; D gene uncertain. The CDR3 has 14 residues. Trimming took off 7 bases at V and 1 base at J, with 8 bases between the two ends. Germline values: CDR1 LNHDA, CDR2 SQIVND (reference sequence). The CDR3 DNA sequence: TGTGCCAGTATGAGTTTTTCTGGGGCCAACGTCCTGACTTTC. The encoded protein is CASMSFSGANVLTF. Drawing the rest from reference TRBV19 and TRBJ2-6, the complete variable domain is DGGITQSPKYLFRKEGQNVTLSCEQNLNHDAMYWYRQDPGQGLRLIYYSQIVNDFQKGDIAEGYSVSREKKESFPLTVTSAQKNPTAFYLCASMSFSGANVLTFGAGSRLTVL.

The chain uses TRBV2 and TRBJ2-7; the match to TRBD1 covers 9 bases. The CDR3 runs to 13 residues. The ends lost 6 bases at V and 2 bases at J; junction bases unmatched: 2. From germline, CDR1 is SNHLY and CDR2 FYNNEI. Here the CDR3 DNA reads TGTGCCAGCAGGGGACAGGGACCCTACGAGCAGTACTTC. Translation gives CASRGQGPYEQYF.